One and the same sample provided the 21 T cell receptor beta chains below, sequenced in a study of shared clonotypes between healthy human individuals. The protocol was immunoSEQ multiplex PCR, while the TCRdb copy is restricted to in-frame clones and leaves out a portion. The sample holds roughly 570,000 clones; roughly 98% are singletons and the top ten take around 0.3%. CD45RO negativity and positive selection for CCR7 defined naive CD8 cells, a population that excluded terminally differentiated effector memory CD45RA+ cells. Input material: naive CD8+ T cells sorted from blood. Receptor source: a man under 40 in good health.

This clone was found once. The rearrangement joins TRBV28 to TRBJ1-2, with D unclear. V lost 3 bases and J lost 4, with 12 bases in between. Germline-derived CDR1 and CDR2 are MDHEN and SYDVKM. CDR3 length: 14 residues. The CDR3 protein is CASSFSISRYGYTF. DNA of the CDR3: TGTGCCAGCAGTTTTTCGATTTCTCGCTATGGCTACACCTTC.

This clone was found once. This sequence joins TRBV6-1 and TRBJ2-7, with 10 bases aligning to TRBD1. CDR1 is MNHNS, CDR2 SASEGT, per germline. This CDR3 spans 15 amino acids. V lost 1 base and J lost 0; bases outside the gene matches: 0. Here the CDR3 DNA reads TGTGCCAGCAGTGAAGGGGACAGGGGCTCCTACGAGCAGTACTTC. It is translated as CASSEGDRGSYEQYF.

The chain recombines TRBV10-3 with TRBJ2-7, with 11 positions matching TRBD2. The CDR3 loop spans 14 amino acids. Unmatched junction bases numbered 1, after V lost 4 bases and J lost 2 bases. Germline-derived CDR1 and CDR2 are ENHRY and SYGVKD. CDR3 in DNA: TGTGCCATCAGTGGGGGACTAGCGGCCTACGAGCAGTACTTC. Translated: CAISGGLAAYEQYF.

This chain links TRBV11-2 with TRBJ2-3; 14 bases match TRBD2. The CDR3 covers 17 residues. Germline CDR1 is SGHAT and CDR2 is FQNNGV. The trim removed 8 bases at V and 8 bases at J, leaving 15 bases unmatched. The DNA for the CDR3 is TGTGCCAGCGCTCAGGGGGGACTAGCGGGAGACCGCGCTACGCAGTATTTT. Translating it yields CASAQGGLAGDRATQYF.

The gene calls are TRBV11-2 and TRBJ2-7; D is undetermined. This CDR3 is 13 amino acids long. Trimming took off 6 bases at V and 3 bases at J, with 12 bases between the two ends. Germline V lookup: CDR1 SGHAT, CDR2 FQNNGV. The CDR3 nucleotides read TGTGCCAGCAGAGACCCAAATCGCTACGAGCAGTACTTC. Protein product: CASRDPNRYEQYF. The whole variable domain, filled in from reference TRBV11-2 and TRBJ2-7, reads EAGVAQSPRYKIIEKRQSVAFWCNPISGHATLYWYQQILGQGPKLLIQFQNNGVVDDSQLPKDRFSAERLKGVDSTLKIQPAKLEDSAVYLCASRDPNRYEQYFGPGTRLTVT.

The rearrangement uses TRBV19 and TRBJ2-7, with 12 bases that match TRBD2. The CDR3 runs to 16 residues. The V and J ends lost 7 bases and 6 bases, in that order; junction bases with no gene match: 13. Germline V CDR1 and CDR2: LNHDA, SQIVND (reference sequence). The CDR3 protein is CASMASGRAGLLEQYF. The CDR3 region has the DNA TGTGCCAGTATGGCTAGCGGGAGGGCCGGTTTACTCGAGCAGTACTTC.

The chain has TRBV5-1 and TRBJ2-1; 7 nucleotides line up with TRBD2. The CDR3 length is 14 residues. Germline V gene data show CDR1 as SGHRS and CDR2 as YFSETQ. The trim removed 4 bases at V and 8 bases at J, leaving 9 bases unmatched. CDR3 nucleotides: TGCGCCAGCAGCGATTGGGGAGGGATGTATGAGCAGTTCTTC. It codes for CASSDWGGMYEQFF.

The genes are TRBV7-9 and TRBJ1-5, with 7 bases matching TRBD1. This CDR3 is built from 16 residues. V gave up 5 bases and J gave up 0 bases; unmatched junction bases: 7. Germline values: CDR1 SEHNR, CDR2 FQNEAQ (reference sequence). The CDR3 coding sequence is TGTGCCAGCAGCGACGGGACAGTTTATAGCAATCAGCCCCAGCATTTT. Translating it yields CASSDGTVYSNQPQHF.

V gene TRBV14 combines with J gene TRBJ2-2; 14 bases are shared with TRBD2. There are 16 residues in the CDR3. Germline assignment: CDR1 SGHDN and CDR2 FVKESK. J gave up 7 bases and V 5 bases, and 6 bases lay outside the gene matches. CDR3 residues: CASSSPGLAGVGELFF. The CDR3 coding sequence is TGTGCCAGCAGCTCACCGGGACTAGCGGGAGTCGGGGAGCTGTTTTTT.

This clone was seen once. The chain carries TRBV11-2 and TRBJ2-5, with D tentatively TRBD1 or TRBD2 (5 bases each). V dropped 5 bases and J dropped 7 bases, with 14 bases sitting between them. CDR1 and CDR2 (germline): SGHAT, FQNNGV. CDR3 length: 13 residues. The CDR3 DNA follows: TGTGCCAGCAGCCGGGACCTAGAGGGGACCCAGTACTTC. Its protein is CASSRDLEGTQYF.

This chain joins TRBV5-5 and TRBJ2-3, with D hard to call. The germline V gene encodes CDR1 SGHKS and CDR2 YYEKEE (reference sequence). The germline V and J ends were trimmed by 1 base and 4 bases, with 4 bases remaining between them. CDR3 length equals 12 residues. The CDR3 protein is CASSLPPDTQYF. In DNA, the CDR3 is TGTGCCAGCAGCTTGCCCCCAGATACGCAGTATTTT. Based on the CDR3 plus reference TRBV5-5 and TRBJ2-3, the full variable domain is DAGVTQSPTHLIKTRGQQVTLRCSPISGHKSVSWYQQVLGQGPQFIFQYYEKEERGRGNFPDRFSARQFPNYSSELNVNALLLGDSALYLCASSLPPDTQYFGPGTRLTVL.

This rearrangement joins TRBV27 to TRBJ2-7; 10 nucleotides match TRBD2. Per the germline V gene, CDR1 is MNHEY and CDR2 is SMNVEV (reference sequence). J lost 7 bases, V lost 5 bases, and 5 bases had no gene match. This CDR3 has 13 residues. CDR3 loop: CASSLAGVREQYF. In DNA, the CDR3 is TGTGCCAGCAGTCTAGCGGGAGTGCGGGAGCAGTACTTC.

The chain joins TRBV11-2 to TRBJ2-6; 9 nucleotides align to TRBD2. The CDR3 is 19 residues long. Unmatched junction bases numbered 11, after V lost 5 bases and J lost 0 bases. Germline V gene sequence: CDR1 SGHAT, CDR2 FQNNGV. CDR3 sequence reads: CASSPTGTSRRSGANVLTF. The CDR3 nucleotides are TGTGCCAGCAGCCCAACCGGGACTAGCAGACGCTCTGGGGCCAACGTCCTGACTTTC.

The chain combines TRBV11-2 with TRBJ2-7; D unresolved. The CDR3 length is 15 residues. The germline V gene encodes CDR1 SGHAT and CDR2 FQNNGV. Trimming left V 0 bases short and J 1 base short, with 10 bases between. This CDR3 reads CASSLDPTGSYEQYF. The CDR3 DNA reads TGTGCCAGCAGCTTAGATCCTACGGGTTCCTACGAGCAGTACTTC.

The CDR3 DNA reads as TGTGCCAGCAGCTTGGTCGGGGAGGCTAATGAAAAACTGTTTTTT. Amino acid sequence: CASSLVGEANEKLFF. This chain uses TRBV5-4 with TRBJ1-4; D is uncertain. Looked up from germline, CDR1 is SGHNT and CDR2 is YYREEE (reference sequence). V lost 0 bases and J 3 bases, leaving 9 bases between the germline ends. The CDR3 consists of 15 residues.

The V call is TRBV7-9, the J call TRBJ2-1; TRBD2 matches 13 bases. The junction had 9 bases not matched to a gene; V was cut back by 10 bases and J by 3 bases. This CDR3 has 16 amino acids. The germline CDR1 and CDR2 sequences are SEHNR and FQNEAQ (reference sequence). The chain's CDR3 is CAIGSRTSGSYNEQFF. The CDR3 DNA sequence: TGTGCCATCGGCTCGAGGACTAGCGGGAGCTACAATGAGCAGTTCTTC.

V gene TRBV27 combines with J gene TRBJ2-6; 7 bases agree with TRBD1. The CDR3 has 17 amino acids. Trimming took 6 bases from V and 0 from J; bases not matched to a gene: 8. Germline V gene data show CDR1 as MNHEY and CDR2 as SMNVEV (reference sequence). CDR3 DNA: TGTGCCAGCAGGGAGACAGGGAGCTACTCTGGGGCCAACGTCCTGACTTTC. This codes for CASRETGSYSGANVLTF. Supplemented by reference TRBV27 and TRBJ2-6, the full variable domain reads EAQVTQNPRYLITVTGKKLTVTCSQNMNHEYMSWYRQDPGLGLRQIYYSMNVEVTDKGDVPEGYKVSRKEKRNFPLILESPSPNQTSLYFCASRETGSYSGANVLTFGAGSRLTVL.

The J gene is TRBJ2-1, the V gene TRBV4-3, with no clear D. Between the trimmed V and J ends, which lost 4 bases and 11 bases, there was a span of 18 bases. This CDR3 region has 14 residues. CDR1 LGHNA and CDR2 YSLEER come from the germline V gene. The CDR3 loop reads CASSPSAVYNQQFF. For the CDR3, the DNA is TGCGCCAGCAGCCCCTCCGCGGTCTACAACCAGCAGTTCTTC.

The chain links TRBV5-1 to TRBJ2-2; 7 bases map to TRBD1. Germline V lookup: CDR1 SGHRS, CDR2 YFSETQ. The junction had 3 bases not matched to a gene; V was cut back by 0 bases and J by 4 bases. The CDR3 totals 15 residues. CDR3 nucleotide sequence: TGCGCCAGCAGCTTGGATGGGACAGCCACCGGGGAGCTGTTTTTT. Protein product: CASSLDGTATGELFF. Together with reference TRBV5-1 and TRBJ2-2, the CDR3 gives the full variable domain: KAGVTQTPRYLIKTRGQQVTLSCSPISGHRSVSWYQQTPGQGLQFLFEYFSETQRNKGNFPGRFSGRQFSNSRSEMNVSTLELGDSALYLCASSLDGTATGELFFGEGSRLTVL.

The chain combines TRBV11-2 with TRBJ2-1; tentative D call: TRBD2 (5 bases). From germline, CDR1 is SGHAT and CDR2 FQNNGV. Trimming stripped 7 bases from V and 5 bases from J, with 12 bases between. There are 13 residues in the CDR3. The CDR3: CASTAEPHNEQFF. CDR3 nucleotides: TGTGCCAGCACAGCGGAGCCCCACAATGAGCAGTTCTTC.

The CDR3 sequence is CATSSASGTSGHNEQFF. CDR3 DNA: TGTGCCACCAGCAGCGCCTCCGGGACTAGCGGACACAATGAGCAGTTCTTC. The chain uses TRBV15 and TRBJ2-1; 11 bases map to TRBD2. The CDR3 contains 17 residues. The germline CDR1 and CDR2 sequences are LNHNV and YYDKDF (reference sequence). The junction had 9 bases not matched to a gene; V was cut back by 3 bases and J by 5 bases.